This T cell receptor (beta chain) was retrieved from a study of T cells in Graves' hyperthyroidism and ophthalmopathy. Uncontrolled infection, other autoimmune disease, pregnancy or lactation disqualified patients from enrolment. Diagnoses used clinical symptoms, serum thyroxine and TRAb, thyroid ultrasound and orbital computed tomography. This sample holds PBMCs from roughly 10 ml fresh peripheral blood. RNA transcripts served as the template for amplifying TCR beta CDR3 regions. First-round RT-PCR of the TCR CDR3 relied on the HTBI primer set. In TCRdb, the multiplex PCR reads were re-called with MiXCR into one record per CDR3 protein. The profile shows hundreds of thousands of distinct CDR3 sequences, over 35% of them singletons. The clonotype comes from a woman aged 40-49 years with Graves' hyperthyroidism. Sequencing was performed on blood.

CDR3 DNA: TGTGCCAGCAGTTACTCGCTAGCGGGGACCGGGGAGCTGTTTTTT. Protein product: CASSYSLAGTGELFF. The chain carries TRBV6-5 and TRBJ2-2; 9 bases match TRBD2. Germline V lookup: CDR1 MNHEY, CDR2 SVGAGI. V lost 0 bases, J lost 5 bases, and 1 base stayed unmatched. The CDR3 totals 15 residues.